This T cell receptor beta chain was retrieved from a study of shared clonotypes between healthy human individuals. Study information: Each donor's CD8 memory used one plate, CD8 naive two, each CD4 subset three. Study-level findings and limits: It was observed that approximately 5% of naive CD4 clonotypes were shared across several donors.

The deep-level immunoSEQ assay was used. As processed by the authors: ImmunoSEQ junction-only sequences lacked quality scores, so their filtering differed. The data were produced by immunoSEQ multiplex PCR, yet TCRdb's version contains in-frame clones alone and is incomplete. V and J calls plus clone size are reproduced from that table; the DNA served to infer D and trimming. The top ten hold roughly 0.45% of the sample, which has around 1.6 million clones, around 98% seen once. V lost 1 base, J lost 3 bases, and 13 bases lay in between. CDR1 and CDR2 from the germline V gene are SGDLS and YYNGEE. The CDR3 loop spans 15 amino acids. On this clone: Antigen specificity is unknown.

The sample taken for sequencing was naive CD4+ T cells sorted from blood. Subset meaning: CD45RA+ positively selected. V usage is TRBV9 and J usage is TRBJ1-1; unclear D gene. The source is a man between 25 and 39 years old in good health. The CDR3 is CASSVNPLADTEAFF. DNA of the CDR3: TGTGCCAGCAGCGTAAATCCTCTCGCTGACACTGAAGCTTTCTTT.